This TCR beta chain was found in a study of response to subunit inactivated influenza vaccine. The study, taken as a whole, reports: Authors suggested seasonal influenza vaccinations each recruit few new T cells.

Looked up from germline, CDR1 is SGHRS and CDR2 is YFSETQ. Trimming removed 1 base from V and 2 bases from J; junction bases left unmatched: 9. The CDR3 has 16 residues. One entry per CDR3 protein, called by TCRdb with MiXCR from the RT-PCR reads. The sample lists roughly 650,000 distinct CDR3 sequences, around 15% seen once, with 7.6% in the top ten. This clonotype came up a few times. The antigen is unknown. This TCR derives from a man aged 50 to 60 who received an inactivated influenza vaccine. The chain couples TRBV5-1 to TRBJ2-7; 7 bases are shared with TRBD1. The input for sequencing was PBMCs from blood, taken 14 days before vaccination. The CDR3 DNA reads TGCGCCAGCAGCTTGTATTATCAGGGGGACCCCTACGAGCAGTACTTC. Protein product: CASSLYYQGDPYEQYF.